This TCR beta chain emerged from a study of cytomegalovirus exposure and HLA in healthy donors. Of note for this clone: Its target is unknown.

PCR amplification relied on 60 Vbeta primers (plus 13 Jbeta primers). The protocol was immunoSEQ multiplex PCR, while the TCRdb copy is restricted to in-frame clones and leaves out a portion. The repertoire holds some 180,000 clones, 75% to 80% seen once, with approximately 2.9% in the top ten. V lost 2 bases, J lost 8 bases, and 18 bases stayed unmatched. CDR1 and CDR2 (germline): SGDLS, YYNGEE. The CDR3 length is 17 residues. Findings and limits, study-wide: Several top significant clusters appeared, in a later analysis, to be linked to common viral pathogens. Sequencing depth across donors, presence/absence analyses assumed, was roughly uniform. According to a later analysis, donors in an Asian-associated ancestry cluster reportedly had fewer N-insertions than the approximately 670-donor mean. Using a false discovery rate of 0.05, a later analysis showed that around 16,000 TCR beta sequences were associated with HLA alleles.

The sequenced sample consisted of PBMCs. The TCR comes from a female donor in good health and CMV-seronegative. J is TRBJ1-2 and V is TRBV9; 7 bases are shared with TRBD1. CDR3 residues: CASSVDPHFTGAWGYTF. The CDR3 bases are TGTGCCAGCAGCGTTGACCCCCACTTTACAGGGGCCTGGGGCTACACCTTC.